The clone carrying this T cell receptor beta chain showed up just a few times. Ophthalmopathy cases met thresholds of Clinical Activity Score at least 3, NOSPECS grade at least 4 and duration under 3 months. Germline V gene data show CDR1 as MGHRA and CDR2 as YSYEKL. This CDR3 region has 18 residues. The ends were cut back, 0 bases at V and 7 bases at J, with 22 bases in the middle. Amplified TCR beta CDR3 regions came from RNA transcripts. Using the HTBI primer set, a first-round RT-PCR was run on the TCR CDR3. TCRdb used MiXCR to reprocess the multiplex PCR reads, holding one entry per CDR3 protein. The table lists under 500,000 distinct CDR3 sequences, around an eighth of them singletons. This sample is part of a study of T cells in Graves' hyperthyroidism and ophthalmopathy.

The rearrangement joins TRBV4-1 to TRBJ2-4, with D tentatively TRBD2 (6 bases). The specimen sequenced was blood. The source of this sequence is a man in his fifties or sixties with Graves' ophthalmopathy. The CDR3 region is CASSQDSVVADFKNIQYF. The CDR3 DNA is TGCGCCAGCAGCCAAGATTCCGTGGTAGCGGACTTCAAGAACATTCAGTACTTC.